What follows are 27 T cell receptor beta chains derived from one specimen sequenced in a study of long-term antiretroviral therapy in people with HIV (dated by TCRdb to between 2021 and 2023). The immunoSEQ hsTCRB v3.0 assay was used at survey level resolution for TRB variable region sequencing. The immuneACCESS repertoire file appears here via TCRdb, limited to in-frame rearrangements. These files lack a portion of the clones; in checked studies, under half of the deficit traces to unresolved V genes, and the cause of the others is not known. The sample table lists about 31,000 clones, approximately 85% of them with a count of one. The top ten constitute 3.8% of the sample. This material consisted of unsorted PBMCs, taken 0.8 years before starting antiretroviral therapy. The receptors were gathered from a man aged 18 to 35 with HIV.

This chain connects TRBV7-9 to TRBJ1-1; weak D call: TRBD1 (5 bases). CDR1 and CDR2 (germline): SEHNR, FQNEAQ (reference sequence). The CDR3 has 14 amino acids. V lost 2 bases to trimming and J lost 4 bases, with 11 bases between them. The DNA for the CDR3 is TGTGCCAGCAGCTTATCCTCAGGGTCCACTGAAGCTTTCTTT. Amino acids: CASSLSSGSTEAFF.

This rearrangement joins TRBV28 to TRBJ2-1; a possible D gene is TRBD2 (6 bases). Germline V lookup: CDR1 MDHEN, CDR2 SYDVKM. This CDR3 region has 13 residues. V was pared by 6 bases and J by 5 bases, with 11 bases between. CDR3 nucleotides: TGTGCCAGCAGGGGGGGTTTGGACAATGAGCAGTTCTTC. Protein sequence: CASRGGLDNEQFF.

V and J are TRBV27 and TRBJ1-1; D perhaps matches TRBD1 (5 bases). The germline V and J ends were trimmed by 4 bases and 4 bases, with 10 bases remaining between them. Germline CDR1 reads MNHEY; CDR2 reads SMNVEV (reference sequence). The CDR3 contains 13 residues. CDR3 amino acids: CASSWGYGTEAFF. The CDR3 coding sequence is TGTGCCAGCAGTTGGGGGTACGGCACTGAAGCTTTCTTT.

This clone was counted a single time. The chain couples TRBV5-1 to TRBJ2-7, with 10 bases aligning to TRBD2. Germline loops: CDR1 SGHRS, CDR2 YFSETQ. This CDR3 region has 17 residues. The ends lost 0 bases at V and 2 bases at J; junction bases unmatched: 8. The DNA of the CDR3 is TGCGCCAGCAGCTTGGTGGCAGGGACTAGCGTTACCTACGAGCAGTACTTC. It codes for CASSLVAGTSVTYEQYF. Full variable domain (missing parts from reference TRBV5-1 and TRBJ2-7): KAGVTQTPRYLIKTRGQQVTLSCSPISGHRSVSWYQQTPGQGLQFLFEYFSETQRNKGNFPGRFSGRQFSNSRSEMNVSTLELGDSALYLCASSLVAGTSVTYEQYFGPGTRLTVT.

A few counts support this clone. The V and J genes are TRBV4-1 and TRBJ1-1, with unresolved D. This CDR3 spans 13 amino acids. CDR1 and CDR2 from the germline V gene are MGHRA and YSYEKL. V lost 2 bases, J lost 2 bases, and 6 bases lay in between. CDR3 in DNA: TGCGCCAGCAGCCAAACCCCAAACACTGAAGCTTTCTTT. It is translated as CASSQTPNTEAFF.

The CDR3 coding sequence is TGTGCCACCAGCAGAGACCCCCCAGATACGCAGTATTTT. This sequence encodes CATSRDPPDTQYF. V usage is TRBV15 and J usage is TRBJ2-3; D is unclear. Germline CDR1 is LNHNV and CDR2 is YYDKDF (reference sequence). The CDR3 loop spans 13 amino acids. V lost 0 bases to trimming and J lost 4 bases, with 5 bases between them.

This clone occurred once. CDR3 loop: CASRGTVGGELFF. In DNA form, the CDR3 reads TGTGCCAGCAGGGGGACAGTTGGCGGGGAGCTGTTTTTT. The V and J genes are TRBV2 and TRBJ2-2, with 7 bases identical to TRBD1. V gave up 6 bases and J gave up 7 bases; unmatched junction bases: 5. The CDR3 is 13 amino acids. CDR1 is SNHLY and CDR2 is FYNNEI in the germline V gene.

V usage is TRBV14 and J usage is TRBJ2-1; 10 nucleotides agree with TRBD2. The CDR3 loop spans 15 amino acids. V gave up 4 bases and J gave up 4 bases; unmatched junction bases: 4. The germline CDR1 and CDR2 sequences are SGHDN and FVKESK. The CDR3 here is CASSRAGGGYNEQFF. Here the CDR3 DNA reads TGTGCCAGCAGCCGAGCGGGAGGGGGGTACAATGAGCAGTTCTTC. The full variable domain, rest sourced from reference TRBV14 and TRBJ2-1, is EAGVTQFPSHSVIEKGQTVTLRCDPISGHDNLYWYRRVMGKEIKFLLHFVKESKQDESGMPNNRFLAERTGGTYSTLKVQPAELEDSGVYFCASSRAGGGYNEQFFGPGTRLTVL.

The chain combines TRBV29-1 with TRBJ1-5; D perhaps matches TRBD1 (5 bases). The CDR3 covers 16 residues. V was pared by 1 base and J by 1 base, with 14 bases between. CDR1 is SQVTM, CDR2 ANQGSEA, per germline. The CDR3 loop is CSVEGTGLGSNQPQHF. The CDR3 nucleotides read TGCAGCGTTGAAGGGACGGGGCTGGGAAGCAATCAGCCCCAGCATTTT.

This clone was picked up one time. The V and J genes are TRBV6-1 and TRBJ1-5; D unresolved. Germline CDR1 is MNHNS and CDR2 is SASEGT. The V end lost 3 bases, the J end lost 7 bases, and 7 bases lay between the germline ends. The CDR3 totals 12 residues. The CDR3 is CASSEVGQPQHF. The CDR3 DNA reads as TGTGCCAGCAGTGAGGTGGGGCAGCCCCAGCATTTT.

The V and J genes are TRBV19 and TRBJ2-1; 8 bases line up with TRBD2. The V gene end was trimmed by 3 bases and the J gene end by 5 bases; junction bases not matched to a gene: 12. Germline V gene sequence: CDR1 LNHDA, CDR2 SQIVND (reference sequence). The CDR3 loop spans 17 amino acids. CDR3 sequence: CASSIQAGGHQNNEQFF. The CDR3 coding sequence is TGTGCCAGTAGTATTCAGGCGGGGGGACACCAAAACAATGAGCAGTTCTTC. The complete variable domain, with remaining parts taken from reference TRBV19 and TRBJ2-1, reads DGGITQSPKYLFRKEGQNVTLSCEQNLNHDAMYWYRQDPGQGLRLIYYSQIVNDFQKGDIAEGYSVSREKKESFPLTVTSAQKNPTAFYLCASSIQAGGHQNNEQFFGPGTRLTVL.

J is TRBJ2-6 and V is TRBV6-1; 11 nucleotides agree with TRBD1. Germline trimming cut 3 bases from V and 3 bases from J; bases unmatched to any gene: 7. Per the germline V gene, CDR1 is MNHNS and CDR2 is SASEGT. CDR3 size: 18 residues. The CDR3 loop reads CASSDLPDRGLGANVLTF. The CDR3 bases are TGTGCCAGCAGTGACCTACCGGACAGGGGGCTTGGGGCCAACGTCCTGACTTTC.

CDR3 bases: TGTGCCAGCAGTTACTGGGGACAGGGGAATCCCGGGGAGCTGTTTTTT. It specifies CASSYWGQGNPGELFF. The chain is built from TRBV6-6 and TRBJ2-2; TRBD1 aligns across 10 bases. The CDR3 has 16 residues. V was clipped by 1 base and J by 6 bases; unmatched bases: 5. CDR1 is MNHNY, CDR2 SVGAGI, per germline (reference sequence).

The rearrangement joins TRBV29-1 to TRBJ2-2; 8 bases align to TRBD2. V shed 7 bases, J shed 7 bases, and the junction held 8 bases outside the gene matches. The CDR3 has 13 amino acids. The germline V gene encodes CDR1 SQVTM and CDR2 ANQGSEA. CDR3 loop: CSAPGGGGGELFF. The CDR3 coding sequence is TGCAGCGCCCCGGGGGGGGGCGGCGGGGAGCTGTTTTTT.

The V call is TRBV29-1, the J call TRBJ2-7, with 7 positions matching TRBD2. The CDR3 loop spans 14 amino acids. With 3 bases clipped from V and 4 bases from J, the junction kept 9 bases outside the gene matches. Germline V gene sequence: CDR1 SQVTM, CDR2 ANQGSEA. The CDR3 sequence is CSVELAEHYYEQYF. CDR3 nucleotide sequence: TGCAGCGTTGAGCTAGCGGAGCACTATTACGAGCAGTACTTC.

The V gene is TRBV5-4, the J gene TRBJ2-2; no firm D call. Germline V gene data show CDR1 as SGHNT and CDR2 as YYREEE (reference sequence). This CDR3 has 12 amino acids. Deletions cut 5 bases from V and 0 bases from J, with 2 bases between. As DNA, the CDR3 is TGTGCCAGCAGGACGAACACCGGGGAGCTGTTTTTT. Amino acid sequence: CASRTNTGELFF.

Only one count was recorded for this clone. The chain couples TRBV5-6 to TRBJ2-3; 9 nucleotides match TRBD2. J gave up 2 bases and V 1 base, and 5 bases lay outside the gene matches. Germline CDR1 SGHDT, CDR2 YYEEEE. There are 16 residues in the CDR3. The CDR3, as DNA: TGTGCCAGCAGCTTGCTGCTAGCGGGGACCACAGATACGCAGTATTTT. Translated: CASSLLLAGTTDTQYF.

The rearrangement joins TRBV19 to TRBJ1-1; D is undetermined. Looked up from germline, CDR1 is LNHDA and CDR2 is SQIVND (reference sequence). The CDR3 length is 13 residues. Trimming took 2 bases from V and 4 from J, leaving 8 bases between them. The CDR3 DNA follows: TGTGCCAGTAGTATAAGGATGGTCACTGAAGCTTTCTTT. The encoded protein is CASSIRMVTEAFF.

This chain links TRBV7-3 with TRBJ1-5; D unclear. There are 13 residues in the CDR3. Per germline, CDR1 SGHTA and CDR2 FQGTGA. V gave up 5 bases and J gave up 4 bases, with 9 bases separating them. The CDR3 spells CASSRGRNQPQHF. CDR3 in DNA: TGTGCCAGCAGCCGTGGGAGAAATCAGCCCCAGCATTTT.

The chain couples TRBV7-9 to TRBJ2-5; no clear D. Trimming left V 6 bases short and J 4 bases short, with 6 bases between. The V gene's germline CDR1 is SEHNR and CDR2 FQNEAQ (reference sequence). The CDR3 runs to 11 residues. CDR3 in DNA: TGTGCCAGCAGTGCAATAGAGACCCAGTACTTC. This gives the protein CASSAIETQYF. Full variable domain (missing parts from reference TRBV7-9 and TRBJ2-5): DTGVSQNPRHKITKRGQNVTFRCDPISEHNRLYWYRQTLGQGPEFLTYFQNEAQLEKSRLLSDRFSAERPKGSFSTLEIQRTEQGDSAMYLCASSAIETQYFGPGTRLLVL.

In this sample, this clone turned up once. The V gene is TRBV5-4, the J gene TRBJ2-1; 10 bases line up with TRBD2. CDR1 is SGHNT and CDR2 is YYREEE in the germline V gene (reference sequence). After removal of 3 bases from V and 5 bases from J, the junction contained 11 bases not matched to a gene. The length of the CDR3 is 17 residues. CDR3 nucleotide sequence: TGTGCCAGCAGCTCGCTGATGACTAGCGGGCCTCACAATGAGCAGTTCTTC. Translation gives CASSSLMTSGPHNEQFF. Drawing the rest from reference TRBV5-4 and TRBJ2-1, the complete variable domain is ETGVTQSPTHLIKTRGQQVTLRCSSQSGHNTVSWYQQALGQGPQFIFQYYREEENGRGNFPPRFSGLQFPNYSSELNVNALELDDSALYLCASSSLMTSGPHNEQFFGPGTRLTVL.

This clone was counted between two and nine times. CDR3 amino acids: CASRPGTTGNTIYF. The CDR3 nucleotides read TGCGCCAGCAGACCCGGGACAACAGGAAACACCATATATTTT. The V and J genes are TRBV5-1 and TRBJ1-3, with a tentative D call TRBD1 (6 bases). The CDR3 extends over 14 amino acids. In germline, CDR1 is SGHRS, CDR2 YFSETQ. Trimming stripped 5 bases from V and 4 bases from J, with 13 bases between.

The CDR3 spells CASSPSPLAGVGGEQFF. The CDR3 nucleotides read TGTGCCAGCAGTCCCTCCCCCCTAGCGGGAGTGGGAGGTGAGCAGTTCTTC. The chain links TRBV27 to TRBJ2-1; 10 nucleotides line up with TRBD2. V lost 5 bases and J lost 9; bases outside the gene matches: 16. The germline gives CDR1 MNHEY, CDR2 SMNVEV (reference sequence). The CDR3 is 17 residues long.

The chain has TRBV9 and TRBJ1-3; D is perhaps TRBD1 (5 bases). V lost 4 bases, J lost 0 bases, and 8 bases lay in between. The CDR3 length is 14 residues. CDR1 is SGDLS, CDR2 YYNGEE, per germline. CDR3 residues: CASSPDSSGNTIYF. The DNA for the CDR3 is TGTGCCAGCAGCCCCGACAGCTCTGGAAACACCATATATTTT.

The chain carries TRBV30 and TRBJ2-1; 11 bases fit TRBD2. CDR1 is GTSNPN, CDR2 SVGIG, per germline (reference sequence). J lost 9 bases, V lost 0 bases, and 4 bases had no gene match. The CDR3 spans 14 residues. CDR3 sequence reads: CAWSVLAGVGEQFF. CDR3 DNA: TGTGCCTGGAGTGTACTAGCGGGAGTGGGTGAGCAGTTCTTC.

This clone has more than one count but fewer than ten. The chain has TRBV5-1 and TRBJ1-2; D is perhaps TRBD1 (6 bases). This CDR3 region has 15 residues. Germline CDR1 SGHRS, CDR2 YFSETQ. Trimming removed 0 bases at V and 4 bases at J, with 13 bases between. Here the CDR3 DNA reads TGCGCCAGCAGCTTGGAAGTGAACAGGGCCTATGGCTACACCTTC. It yields the protein CASSLEVNRAYGYTF.

The genes are TRBV7-3 and TRBJ2-1; a weak D match, TRBD2 (5 bases). The CDR3 is 15 residues long. The ends were cut back, 3 bases at V and 5 bases at J, with 14 bases in the middle. Germline CDR1 and CDR2: SGHTA and FQGTGA. The chain's CDR3 is CASSFEGSRDNEQFF. The CDR3 nucleotides read TGTGCCAGCAGCTTTGAGGGTAGCAGAGACAATGAGCAGTTCTTC.